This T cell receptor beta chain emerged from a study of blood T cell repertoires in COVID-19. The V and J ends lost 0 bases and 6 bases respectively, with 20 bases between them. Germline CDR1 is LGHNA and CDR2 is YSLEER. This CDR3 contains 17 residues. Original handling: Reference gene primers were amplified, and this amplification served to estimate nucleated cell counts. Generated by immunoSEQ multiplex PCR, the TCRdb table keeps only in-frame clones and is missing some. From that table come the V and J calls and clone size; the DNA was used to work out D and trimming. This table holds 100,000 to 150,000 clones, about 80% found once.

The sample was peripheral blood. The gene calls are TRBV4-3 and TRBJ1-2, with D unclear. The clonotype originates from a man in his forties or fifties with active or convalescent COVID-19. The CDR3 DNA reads TGCGCCAGCAGCCAAGATCACGACCCTGCCGGGAGACATGGCTACACCTTC. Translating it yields CASSQDHDPAGRHGYTF.